This T cell receptor beta chain appears in the sequencing data of a study of blood T cell repertoires in COVID-19. Study information: The cDNA or gDNA used as material had been derived from T cells, B-cell-depleted T cells, or PBMCs.

The CDR3 sequence is 11 residues long. The germline CDR1 and CDR2 sequences are MDHEN and SYDVKM. Trimming pared 6 bases from V and 10 bases from J, leaving 11 bases between. Original methodology: Amplification of reference gene primers provided the estimated nucleated cell counts. Sequencing used immunoSEQ multiplex PCR; TCRdb keeps in-frame clones, though not all of them. That table is the source of V, J and clone size, and D and trimming were worked out from the DNA. The sample consists of 300,000 or so clones, approximately 89% of them appearing once. Source material: peripheral blood. The sequence came from a woman in her 30s with COVID-19, enrolled during active disease. The rearrangement links TRBV28 to TRBJ2-3; D possibly corresponds to TRBD2 (6 bases). The CDR3 is CASRSGVSQYF. Here the CDR3 DNA reads TGTGCCAGCAGGTCGGGGGTATCGCAGTATTTT.